This T cell receptor (beta chain) originates from a study of blood T cell repertoires in COVID-19 (dated by TCRdb to about 2020). For context, the study as a whole: Samples covering the acute and convalescent phases of COVID-19 were provided by collaborators in the United States, Italy and Spain. Where HLA class I and class II types were available, the types were taken from metadata supplied by the sample provider, not from assay-based typing. The dataset comprised deeply sampled blood TCRbeta repertoires from subjects exposed to, actively infected with, or recovered from COVID-19. Samples came from the ongoing ImmuneRACE study (first 160 participants) plus 1,254 subjects from 6 global collaborators. Nearly every sample came with metadata listing a de-identified subject ID, COVID-19 status, age in years and sex. The prospective study material was composed of cDNA or gDNA derived from T cells, B-cell-depleted T cells, or PBMCs. The repertoires were released in a freely available public database intended as a resource for research on the immune response to SARS-CoV-2.

Study-wide conclusions, independent of this receptor: How much clinical and demographic metadata was included differed by source and by participant, and the metadata was provided uncurated.

The immunoSEQ Assay, a bias-controlled multiplex PCR, was used to amplify TCRbeta CDR3 regions from genomic DNA. The published analysis was carried out like this. Within the assay, amplification of reference gene primers was used to estimate how many nucleated cells each sample contained. To quantify the absolute abundance of each unique TCRbeta CDR3 rearrangement, sequence reads were collapsed and filtered. For each sample, productive Simpson clonality was calculated as the square root of Simpson's diversity index over productive rearrangements. TCRdb took over this immuneACCESS table, retaining in-frame rearrangements with V and J assigned. Such tables are incomplete; in checked studies, under half of the missing clones stem from an unresolved V gene, and the remainder is unexplained. That table supplies the V and J calls and clone size; D and trimming were determined from the DNA. A total of some 14,000 clones appear in this sample, 80% of them only once. Clones ranked in the top ten supply 16% of the sample.

Comment on this clone: Its specific antigen is unknown. Per-base quality was not reported, and no clone a single base away is much larger than it.

The collaborating institutions used their own protocols to collect whole blood in K2EDTA tubes. For TCRbeta analysis, collaborator samples were shipped as frozen whole blood, as isolated PBMCs, or as DNA extracted from either sample type. The CDR3 has 15 amino acids, counting the end cysteine and phenylalanine. The CDR3 DNA has 45 bases and is translated from base 1. Here V drops 1 base and J drops 6 bases, and the junction holds 4 bases not matched to any gene. CDR1 and CDR2 (KGHSH, LQKENI) derive from the germline V gene. Rearrangement joined TRBV18 to TRBJ2-3, and TRBD1 matches 10 of the central bases. This TCR was recovered from a human donor in a cohort sampled during active COVID-19. Material for sequencing was peripheral blood. The CDR3 region has the sequence CASSPLGTGVDTQYF. The base sequence is TGTGCCAGCTCACCACTCGGGACAGGGGTGGATACGCAGTATTTT.